This TCR beta chain was sequenced in a study of T cells in Graves' hyperthyroidism and ophthalmopathy. Researchers took RNA transcripts and amplified the TCR beta CDR3 regions from them. The HTBI primer set drove a first-round RT-PCR of the TCR CDR3. Using its own MiXCR run on the multiplex PCR reads, TCRdb lists one record per CDR3 protein. The sample contains 300,000 to 400,000 distinct CDR3 sequences, roughly 21% of which appear only once. V was clipped by 5 bases and J by 10 bases; unmatched bases: 8. This CDR3 is 14 amino acids long. Germline V lookup: CDR1 SGHTA, CDR2 FQGNSA. Whole-study results and caveats: Most thyroid-expanded clonotypes above 0.001 were also found in blood.

Remarks on this clonotype: Its matching antigen is unknown.

The sequence derives from a woman aged 50 to 60 with Graves' hyperthyroidism. The J gene is TRBJ2-5, the V gene TRBV7-2, with 12 bases lining up with TRBD1. The sequencing sample was made of blood. The CDR3 DNA sequence: TGTGCCAGCAGCCCGGGACAGGGGGCTGGGGACCAGTACTTC. Its protein is CASSPGQGAGDQYF.